This T cell receptor (beta chain) emerged from a study of regulatory T cells in long-lasting Graves disease (dated by TCRdb to 2020 to 2022). About the full investigation: Persistent Graves' disease was defined as antithyroid drug treatment for over 5 years with persistently positive TSH receptor autoantibodies. Persistent Graves' disease patients in the clinical cohort had taken antithyroid drugs for approximately ten years on average. A total of roughly 33 samples were covered by TCR sequencing, comprising some 13 persistent and roughly 20 newly diagnosed Graves' disease patients. Peripheral blood TCR sequencing and RNA sequencing compared persistent Graves' disease patients with newly diagnosed Graves' disease patients. The study was conducted in China and was registered as a clinical trial.

V was cut back by 0 bases and J by 8 bases, leaving a gap of 15 bases between them. According to the germline V gene, CDR1 reads KGHDR and CDR2 reads SFDVKD. From the cysteine up to the phenylalanine, the CDR3 has a length of 15 residues. Solely the CDR3 DNA is kept, with 45 bases framed from the first base. Receptor amplification or capture employed multiplex PCR. The instrument was an Illumina HiSeq 4000. TCR beta libraries were built with iRepertoire HTBI primers and Arm-PCR amplification of CDR3 regions. Gel purification was performed on PCR products prior to sequencing. The authors' pipeline ran thus. Gene usage analysis of CDR3 amino acid clonotypes used the approximately 62 TRBV and around 14 TRBJ segments found across samples. Filtered high-quality paired reads were merged into contigs using COPE and FqMerger. Contigs were aligned with BLAST to IMGT TRBV, TRBD and TRBJ reference genes, and CDR3 was defined per IMGT. Any clonotype with a frequency above 0.1% was classified as a highly expanded clone. Shannon entropy served as the measure of repertoire diversity, while the Gini coefficient captured V-J evenness. Public clonotypes were defined as clonotypes shared by more than one individual. TCRdb applied fastp at Q25 and MiXCR to the public reads, then kept only in-frame beta chains. Records with the same CDR3 protein are collapsed into one entry carrying the most frequent genes and DNA. These V and J calls are TCRdb output, not the study's own analysis. In this sample the table shows hundreds of thousands of distinct CDR3 sequences, about 30% of which occur a single time. The ten most abundant clones make up 40% to 50% of the sample.

Findings and caveats that apply to the study as a whole: Patients with persistent disease shared more public clonotypes (around 3,000) than newly diagnosed patients did (around 930). Persistent disease showed preferential use of TRBV28, TRBJ1-2 and TRBJ2-5, whereas newly diagnosed disease favored TRBV20-1 and TRBJ2-1. Compared with newly diagnosed patients, patients with persistent Graves' disease had lower TCR Shannon entropy and fewer highly expanded clones, which suggests clonal expansion. The authors acknowledged the small sample size as a limitation that may reduce accuracy. Sequencing and analysis were limited to the TCR beta chain. Only peripheral blood was studied, because thyroid tissue, the primary lesion, was inaccessible.

This clonotype has a handful of counts. What antigen it recognizes has not been identified. No much larger clonotype is one base removed from it; base qualities were not supplied. Interpreted using the paper, the time point label stands for: persistent/refractory GD, antithyroid drugs over 5 years with positive TRAb. For both TCR sequencing and RNA sequencing, RNA was extracted from PBMCs using TRIzol. The diagnosis of Graves' disease followed American Thyroid Association guidelines. Patients were recruited from an endocrinology department in Xi'an, China. Each patient gave around 9.2 milliliters of peripheral blood, collected in an EDTA anticoagulant tube. Ficoll Paque Plus density gradient separation was used to isolate PBMCs, and no additional T cell sorting was done. RNA quality was checked with an Agilent 2100 Bioanalyzer and agarose gel, and concentration with a NanoDrop 2000.

Sequencing used peripheral blood mononuclear cells (PBMCs), obtained when the disease was refractory, from a patient treated with antithyroid drugs. The sequence is built from TRBV24-1 and TRBJ1-2, and the D gene may be TRBD1, 6 bases matching. This TCR came from a female donor with Graves disease. CDR3 loop: CATSDLSGHEEGYTF. The nucleotide sequence is TGTGCCACCAGTGATTTGTCGGGACACGAGGAAGGCTACACCTTC.